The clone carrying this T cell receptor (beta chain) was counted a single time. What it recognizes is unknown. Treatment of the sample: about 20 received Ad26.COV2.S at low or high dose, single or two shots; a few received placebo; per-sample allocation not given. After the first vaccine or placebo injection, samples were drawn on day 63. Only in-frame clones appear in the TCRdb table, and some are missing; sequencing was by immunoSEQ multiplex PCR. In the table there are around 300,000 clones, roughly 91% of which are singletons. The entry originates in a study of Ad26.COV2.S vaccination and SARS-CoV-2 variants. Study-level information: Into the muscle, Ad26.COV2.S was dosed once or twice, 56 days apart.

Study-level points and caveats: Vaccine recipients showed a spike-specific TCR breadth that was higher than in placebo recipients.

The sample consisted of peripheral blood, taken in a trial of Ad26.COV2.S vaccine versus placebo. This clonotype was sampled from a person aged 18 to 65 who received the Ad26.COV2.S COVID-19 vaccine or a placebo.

CDR3 in amino acids: CASSLRTGGQETQYF. In DNA, the CDR3 is TGTGCCAGCAGCTTACGTACAGGGGGCCAAGAGACCCAGTACTTC. The gene calls are TRBV11-3 and TRBJ2-5, with 8 bases identical to TRBD1. With 2 bases clipped from V and 1 base from J, the junction kept 3 bases outside the gene matches. The CDR3 is made up of 15 amino acids. The germline V gene has CDR1 SGHNT and CDR2 YENEEA.